These 11 T cell receptor beta chains originate from one sample sequenced in a study of CD8 T cells in ankylosing spondylitis. TCRdb fed the 5' RACE reads into MiXCR, producing one record per CDR3 protein. The sample yields some 130,000 distinct CDR3 sequences, roughly 6.6% seen once. The sample taken for sequencing was blood, either unsorted or a sorted T cell fraction (not recorded which). These receptors were taken from a female donor with ankylosing spondylitis or in good health (not recorded which).

This clonotype was detected a few times. This chain uses TRBV20-1 with TRBJ1-6, with D unclear. The CDR3 has 15 amino acids. Germline V gene sequence: CDR1 DFQATT, CDR2 SNEGSKA (reference sequence). Trimming stripped 5 bases from V and 5 bases from J, with 16 bases between. The CDR3 coding sequence is TGCAGTGCTGGGCGGACTGATGCAAATAATTCACCCCTCCACTTT. It codes for CSAGRTDANNSPLHF.

This clonotype showed up many times. This chain joins TRBV27 and TRBJ1-2; D may be TRBD1 (6 bases). Trimming removed 3 bases at V and 0 bases at J, with 17 bases between. The CDR3 loop spans 17 amino acids. From germline, CDR1 is MNHEY and CDR2 SMNVEV (reference sequence). The CDR3 here is CASSFSGGRVPNYGYTF. The CDR3 region has the DNA TGTGCCAGCAGTTTTTCCGGGGGGCGCGTTCCTAACTATGGCTACACCTTC.

This clonotype was detected many times. The gene calls are TRBV7-2 and TRBJ2-3; D is ambiguous. V dropped 5 bases and J dropped 4 bases, with 13 bases sitting between them. CDR1 and CDR2 (germline): SGHTA, FQGNSA. The CDR3 contains 14 residues. The CDR3 bases are TGTGCCAGCAGCCCGACCCGAGCAGCAGATACGCAGTATTTT. Protein: CASSPTRAADTQYF.

This clonotype has ten or more counts. The chain carries TRBV20-1 and TRBJ1-5, with D possibly TRBD1 on 6 matching bases. Germline lookup yields CDR1 DFQATT and CDR2 SNEGSKA (reference sequence). Trimming took off 6 bases at V and 5 bases at J, with 17 bases between the two ends. CDR3 length equals 14 residues. CDR3 DNA: TGCAGTGCCACTGAAACAGGGCCATATCAGCCCCAGCATTTT. Translation gives CSATETGPYQPQHF.

This clonotype was found many times. V usage is TRBV5-7 and J usage is TRBJ2-1, with D possibly TRBD2 on 5 matching bases. TRBV5-7 is marked as an open reading frame, function uncertain. The CDR3 runs 13 residues. The V end lost 3 bases, the J end lost 7 bases, and 11 bases lay between the germline ends. The CDR3 DNA reads as TGTGCCAGCAGCTGGAGGAGGTCGAATGAGCAGTTCTTC. Translation: CASSWRRSNEQFF.

This clonotype was seen repeatedly, ten times or more. This chain connects TRBV5-1 to TRBJ2-1; possible D gene TRBD1, 6 bases. Germline V lookup: CDR1 SGHRS, CDR2 YFSETQ. Trimming left V 4 bases short and J 6 bases short, with 14 bases between. The CDR3 consists of 14 residues. The CDR3 sequence: CASSPWRQANEQFF. The CDR3 DNA reads as TGCGCCAGCAGCCCGTGGAGACAGGCCAATGAGCAGTTCTTC.

This clonotype has just a few counts. The V call is TRBV7-2, the J call TRBJ2-3; D gene uncertain. From germline, CDR1 is SGHTA and CDR2 FQGNSA. The V end lost 6 bases, the J end lost 2 bases, and 6 bases lay between the germline ends. This CDR3 region has 12 residues. CDR3 sequence (DNA): TGTGCCAGCAGGTCAACCACAGATACGCAGTATTTT. This gives the protein CASRSTTDTQYF.

This clonotype was recorded at least ten times. This chain joins TRBV20-1 and TRBJ2-7; D is undetermined. The CDR3 loop spans 11 amino acids. Per the germline V gene, CDR1 is DFQATT and CDR2 is SNEGSKA (reference sequence). V was cut by 3 bases and J by 6 bases, with 9 bases left in between. The CDR3 loop reads CSASLGAEQYF. The DNA of the CDR3 is TGCAGTGCTAGTCTGGGTGCCGAGCAGTACTTC.

This clonotype was seen repeatedly, ten times or more. This chain connects TRBV7-2 to TRBJ1-2; D is ambiguous. Germline V gene data show CDR1 as SGHTA and CDR2 as FQGNSA. This CDR3 contains 15 residues. Trimming removed 5 bases from V and 6 bases from J, with 19 bases in between. The CDR3 sequence is CASSLRPGERDGYTF. CDR3 in DNA: TGTGCCAGCAGCCTCCGGCCGGGCGAGCGGGATGGCTACACCTTC.

This clonotype was observed many times. The V call is TRBV12-3 or TRBV12-4, the J call TRBJ1-2; tentatively, D is TRBD1 (5 bases). The CDR3 contains 13 residues. V dropped 0 bases and J dropped 8 bases, with 10 bases sitting between them. The CDR3 loop reads CASSLAGAGGYTF. The CDR3 DNA follows: TGTGCCAGCAGTTTAGCTGGGGCAGGAGGCTACACCTTC.

This clonotype showed up many times. The V gene is TRBV20-1, the J gene TRBJ2-3, with 13 bases identical to TRBD2. The CDR3 contains 19 residues. The V gene end was trimmed by 6 bases and the J gene end by 1 base; junction bases not matched to a gene: 16. Germline V CDR1 and CDR2: DFQATT, SNEGSKA (reference sequence). CDR3 loop: CSALTSGGAPMGRTDTQYF. The CDR3 DNA follows: TGCAGTGCCCTTACTAGCGGGGGGGCCCCTATGGGACGCACAGATACGCAGTATTTT.